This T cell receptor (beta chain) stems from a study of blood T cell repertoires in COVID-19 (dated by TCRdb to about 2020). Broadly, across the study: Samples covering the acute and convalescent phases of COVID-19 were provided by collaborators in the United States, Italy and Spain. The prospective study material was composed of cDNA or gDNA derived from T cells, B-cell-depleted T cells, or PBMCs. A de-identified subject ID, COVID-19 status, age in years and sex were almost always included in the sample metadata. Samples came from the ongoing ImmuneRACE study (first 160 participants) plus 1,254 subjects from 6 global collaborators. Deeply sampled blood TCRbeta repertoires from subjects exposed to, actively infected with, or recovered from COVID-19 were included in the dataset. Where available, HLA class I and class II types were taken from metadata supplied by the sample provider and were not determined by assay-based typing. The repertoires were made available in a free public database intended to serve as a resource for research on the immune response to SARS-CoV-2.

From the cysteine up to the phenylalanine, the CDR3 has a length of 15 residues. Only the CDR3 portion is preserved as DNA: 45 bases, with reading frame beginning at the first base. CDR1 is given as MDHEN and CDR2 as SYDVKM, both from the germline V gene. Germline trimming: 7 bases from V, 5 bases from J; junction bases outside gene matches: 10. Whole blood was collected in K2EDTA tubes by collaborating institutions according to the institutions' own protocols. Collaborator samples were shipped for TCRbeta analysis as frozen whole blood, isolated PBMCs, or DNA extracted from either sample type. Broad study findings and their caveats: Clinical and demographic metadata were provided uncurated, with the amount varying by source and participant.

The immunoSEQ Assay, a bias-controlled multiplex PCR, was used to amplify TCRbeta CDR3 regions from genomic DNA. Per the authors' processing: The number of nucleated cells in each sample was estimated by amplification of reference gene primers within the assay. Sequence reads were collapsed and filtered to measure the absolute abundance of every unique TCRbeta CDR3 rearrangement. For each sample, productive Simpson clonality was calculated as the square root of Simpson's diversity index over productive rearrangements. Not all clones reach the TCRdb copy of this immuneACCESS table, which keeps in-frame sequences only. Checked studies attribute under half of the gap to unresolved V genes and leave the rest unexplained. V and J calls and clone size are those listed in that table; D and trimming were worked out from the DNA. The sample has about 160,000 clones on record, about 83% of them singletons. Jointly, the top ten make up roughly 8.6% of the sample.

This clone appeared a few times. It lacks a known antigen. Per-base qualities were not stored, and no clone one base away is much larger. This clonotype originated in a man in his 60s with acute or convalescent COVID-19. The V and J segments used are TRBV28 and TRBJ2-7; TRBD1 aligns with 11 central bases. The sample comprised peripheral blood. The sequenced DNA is TGTGCCAGCACAACGGTCGGGACAGGGGGGAACGAGCAGTACTTC. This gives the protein CASTTVGTGGNEQYF.